Listed below are T cell receptor beta chains from one sample, sequenced in a study of blood T cell repertoires in COVID-19. Generated by immunoSEQ multiplex PCR, the TCRdb table keeps only in-frame clones and is missing some. The sample includes 160,000 or so clones, roughly 80% seen only once; the top ten take roughly 8%. The sequencing sample was made of PBMCs or T cells enriched from blood (not recorded which). The receptors derive from a woman aged 45-59 years who had recovered from COVID-19. The CDR3 runs from the conserved cysteine through the conserved F or W. The D gene is left open where the match is weak. Clone size is stated in some rows and not others, as once, few, many or a class when expanded.

v_call	j_call	d_call	clone_size	cdr3_aa	cdr3_nt
TRBV2	TRBJ2-7	NA	many	CASSATTLTPKQYF	TGTGCCAGCAGTGCGACAACGCTCACCCCCAAGCAGTACTTC
TRBV28	TRBJ2-1	NA	NA	CASSSTASYNEQFF	TGTGCCAGCAGTTCTACAGCCTCCTACAATGAGCAGTTCTTC
TRBV9	TRBJ2-7	NA	NA	CASSVDLAGAAYEQYF	TGTGCCAGCAGCGTAGATCTGGCGGGGGCGGCCTACGAGCAGTACTTC
TRBV6-5	TRBJ1-2	NA	NA	CASGSSRGGYTF	TGTGCCAGCGGGAGTAGCAGGGGCGGCTACACCTTC
TRBV27	TRBJ2-1	TRBD2	many	CASSSPTSGYNEQFF	TGTGCCAGCAGTTCTCCGACTAGCGGTTACAATGAGCAGTTCTTC
TRBV3-1/TRBV3-2	TRBJ1-4	TRBD1	NA	CASSLTGPTNEKLFF	TGTGCCAGCAGCCTGACAGGGCCGACTAATGAAAAACTGTTTTTT
TRBV28	TRBJ2-7	TRBD1	NA	CASSSKDRATYEQYF	TGTGCCAGCAGTTCGAAAGACAGGGCCACCTACGAGCAGTACTTC
TRBV5-6	TRBJ1-1	TRBD1	NA	CASSFAGGAAVNTEAFF	TGTGCCAGCAGCTTCGCAGGGGGCGCAGCAGTGAACACTGAAGCTTTCTTT
TRBV28	TRBJ1-3	NA	NA	CASRGGGRVHTIYF	TGTGCCAGCAGGGGAGGGGGAAGGGTCCACACCATATATTTT
TRBV9	TRBJ2-1	NA	once	CASSGTLYNEQFF	TGTGCCAGCAGCGGGACACTTTACAATGAGCAGTTCTTC
TRBV7-9	TRBJ1-2	NA	NA	CASSLFSQGLNYGYTF	TGTGCCAGCAGCTTATTTTCCCAGGGTCTTAACTATGGCTACACCTTC
TRBV4-2	TRBJ2-2	TRBD2	NA	CASSQEQWRGVLNTGELFF	TGTGCCAGCAGCCAAGAGCAGTGGCGGGGGGTCCTCAACACCGGGGAGCTGTTTTTT
TRBV5-1	TRBJ2-5	NA	NA	CASSLLARAQETQYF	TGCGCCAGCAGCTTGCTAGCGCGGGCCCAAGAGACCCAGTACTTC
TRBV12-3/TRBV12-4	TRBJ1-2	NA	NA	CASSSVRVGGYTF	TGTGCCAGCAGCAGTGTCAGGGTAGGGGGCTACACCTTC
TRBV7-9	TRBJ1-6	TRBD1	once	CASSLSPGQGIPLHF	TGTGCCAGCAGCCTTAGCCCGGGACAGGGTATTCCCCTCCACTTT
TRBV5-6	TRBJ2-7	NA	NA	CASSEYNRVGYEQYF	TGTGCCAGCAGCGAATACAACAGGGTAGGGTACGAGCAGTACTTC
TRBV16	TRBJ2-7	TRBD1	NA	CASSLGTGAGYEQYF	TGTGCCAGCAGCCTAGGGACAGGGGCTGGGTACGAGCAGTACTTC
TRBV11-1	TRBJ1-4	TRBD1	NA	CASSGQGFGAGEKLFF	TGTGCCAGCAGCGGACAGGGATTCGGGGCTGGTGAAAAACTGTTTTTT
TRBV19	TRBJ1-4	TRBD1	NA	CASSLGGRNEKLFF	TGTGCCAGTAGTTTAGGGGGCCGCAATGAAAAACTGTTTTTT
TRBV9	TRBJ1-3	NA	NA	CASSGGQFSGNTIYF	TGTGCCAGCAGCGGTGGACAGTTCTCTGGAAACACCATATATTTT
TRBV19	TRBJ1-2	NA	NA	CASSIGHNYGYTF	TGTGCCAGTAGTATAGGACACAACTATGGCTACACCTTC
TRBV19	TRBJ1-1	TRBD1	NA	CASSSVRIGRGNHMNTEAFF	TGTGCCAGTAGTAGCGTTCGAATTGGCAGGGGGAACCACATGAACACTGAAGCTTTCTTT
TRBV7-9	TRBJ2-5	TRBD2	NA	CASSAAGGEETQYF	TGTGCCAGCAGCGCAGCGGGGGGAGAGGAGACCCAGTACTTC
TRBV5-1	TRBJ2-3	TRBD2	NA	CASSLGWASGSTDTQYF	TGCGCCAGCAGCTTGGGATGGGCTAGCGGGAGCACAGATACGCAGTATTTT
TRBV27	TRBJ1-1	TRBD1	few	CASSFHGQGTEAFF	TGTGCCAGCAGTTTCCATGGACAGGGCACTGAAGCTTTCTTT
TRBV4-3	TRBJ2-1	NA	NA	CASSQVLVGGNEQFF	TGCGCCAGCAGCCAAGTACTAGTGGGGGGCAATGAGCAGTTCTTC
TRBV7-8	TRBJ1-5	NA	few	CASSLVEGSGQPQHF	TGTGCCAGCAGCTTAGTGGAGGGCTCCGGGCAGCCCCAGCATTTT
TRBV28	TRBJ2-3	TRBD1	NA	CASSYPAGGSRNTQYF	TGTGCCAGCAGTTACCCCGCAGGGGGCTCACGCAATACGCAGTATTTT
TRBV5-6	TRBJ1-3	NA	NA	CASSFRVLPGNTIYF	TGTGCCAGCAGCTTCCGCGTACTACCGGGAAACACCATATATTTT
TRBV10-1	TRBJ1-2	TRBD1	NA	CASREIDREGGYSGYTF	TGCGCCAGCAGGGAAATCGACAGGGAAGGGGGATATAGTGGCTACACCTTC
TRBV28	TRBJ2-7	NA	NA	CASLNQGGEQYF	TGTGCCAGCCTCAACCAAGGAGGCGAGCAGTACTTC
TRBV10-3	TRBJ1-5	TRBD1	NA	CATGTVDQPQHF	TGTGCCACCGGGACAGTGGATCAGCCCCAGCATTTT
TRBV7-2	TRBJ2-7	NA	NA	CASSVRGGSVYEQYF	TGTGCCAGCAGCGTACGCGGAGGCAGTGTCTACGAGCAGTACTTC
TRBV10-3	TRBJ2-5	TRBD2	NA	CAISELPTAGGQETQYF	TGTGCCATCAGTGAGTTGCCGACGGCGGGAGGGCAAGAGACCCAGTACTTC
TRBV11-2	TRBJ2-1	TRBD2	NA	CASRPNIAGPNEQFF	TGTGCCAGCAGGCCGAACATAGCGGGTCCTAATGAGCAGTTCTTC
TRBV28	TRBJ1-6	TRBD1	few	CASSFSMGQVLSPLHF	TGTGCCAGCAGTTTTTCTATGGGACAGGTCCTTTCACCCCTCCACTTT
TRBV28	TRBJ2-4	NA	few	CASSLEGAKNIQYF	TGTGCCAGCAGTTTGGAGGGGGCCAAAAACATTCAGTACTTC
TRBV4-1	TRBJ1-3	TRBD1	once	CASSQGTGSSGNTIYF	TGCGCCAGCAGCCAAGGGACAGGAAGCTCTGGAAACACCATATATTTT
TRBV7-3	TRBJ1-6	TRBD1	NA	CASSSQGAGSMSPLHF	TGTGCCAGCAGTTCCCAGGGGGCAGGGTCAATGTCACCCCTCCACTTT
TRBV9	TRBJ1-6	TRBD1	NA	CASSPVTGDNSPLHF	TGTGCCAGCAGCCCCGTGACAGGGGATAATTCACCCCTCCACTTT
TRBV19	TRBJ2-7	TRBD2	NA	CASKPGTSGRTGEQYF	TGTGCCAGTAAACCCGGGACTAGCGGGAGGACCGGCGAGCAGTACTTC
TRBV18	TRBJ1-2	TRBD1	once	CASSLGTGTYSGYTF	TGTGCCAGCTCACTGGGGACAGGGACCTATTCGGGCTACACCTTC
TRBV2	TRBJ2-2	TRBD1	few	CASKGARGQGNTGELFF	TGTGCCAGCAAGGGTGCCCGGGGACAGGGGAACACCGGGGAGCTGTTTTTT
TRBV28	TRBJ2-5	NA	NA	CASSLQRRGETQYF	TGTGCCAGCAGTTTACAGAGACGCGGGGAGACCCAGTACTTC
TRBV2	TRBJ1-4	NA	NA	CASSEAQGIGKLFF	TGTGCCAGCAGTGAAGCGCAGGGGATAGGGAAACTGTTTTTT
TRBV18	TRBJ2-5	TRBD1	NA	CASSSATGGRGETQYF	TGTGCCAGCTCCTCAGCTACAGGGGGCAGGGGAGAGACCCAGTACTTC
TRBV25-1	TRBJ2-1	NA	NA	CASSDQAARPYNEQFF	TGTGCCAGCAGTGATCAGGCAGCAAGACCTTACAATGAGCAGTTCTTC
TRBV4-2	TRBJ1-4	NA	NA	CASSQDRATNEKLFF	TGTGCCAGCAGCCAAGACCGGGCAACTAATGAAAAACTGTTTTTT
TRBV7-2	TRBJ1-6	TRBD1	once	CASSSIATRQGGTLHF	TGTGCCAGCAGCTCAATCGCCACTCGACAGGGAGGAACCCTCCACTTT
TRBV5-1	TRBJ1-6	TRBD1	NA	CASSYRTGLNSPLHF	TGCGCCAGCAGCTACCGGACAGGCCTGAATTCACCCCTCCACTTT
TRBV18	TRBJ1-3	NA	NA	CASSPWAGDGNTIYF	TGTGCCAGCTCACCGTGGGCAGGGGATGGAAACACCATATATTTT
TRBV6-5	TRBJ1-6	NA	NA	CASSYEQVDNSPLHF	TGTGCCAGCAGTTACGAGCAGGTCGATAATTCACCCCTCCACTTT
TRBV11-2	TRBJ2-1	NA	once	CASSLLGASYNEQFF	TGTGCCAGCAGCTTACTGGGGGCCTCCTACAATGAGCAGTTCTTC
TRBV7-9	TRBJ1-4	TRBD1	NA	CASSSDRGGHEKLFF	TGTGCCAGCAGCTCCGACAGGGGAGGACACGAAAAACTGTTTTTT
TRBV10-3	TRBJ1-1	NA	NA	CAISESPVNTEAFF	TGTGCCATCAGTGAGTCTCCGGTAAACACTGAAGCTTTCTTT
TRBV5-1	TRBJ2-2	NA	few	CASSLSGITGELFF	TGCGCCAGCAGCTTGTCAGGGATCACCGGGGAGCTGTTTTTT
TRBV11-3	TRBJ1-1	NA	NA	CASSEQWNTEAFF	TGTGCCAGCAGCGAACAGTGGAACACTGAAGCTTTCTTT
TRBV3-1/TRBV3-2	TRBJ2-7	NA	NA	CASSRTLRQGTYEQYF	TGTGCCAGCAGCCGAACCTTAAGGCAGGGGACCTACGAGCAGTACTTC